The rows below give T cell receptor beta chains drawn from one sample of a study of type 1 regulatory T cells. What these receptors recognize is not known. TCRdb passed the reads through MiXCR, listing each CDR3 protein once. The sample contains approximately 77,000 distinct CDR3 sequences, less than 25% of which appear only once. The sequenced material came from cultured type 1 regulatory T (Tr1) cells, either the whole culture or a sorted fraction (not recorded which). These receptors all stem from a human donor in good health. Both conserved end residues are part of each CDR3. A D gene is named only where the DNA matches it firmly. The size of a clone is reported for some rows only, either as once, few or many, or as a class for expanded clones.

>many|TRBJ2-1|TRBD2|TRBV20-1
TGCAGTGCTACTCCGATAGCGGGTGAGCAGTTCTTC
CSATPIAGEQFF
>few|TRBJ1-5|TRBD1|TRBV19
TGTGCCAGTAGCAAGGGACAGGGGGCTACGAGCAATCAGCCCCAGCATTTT
CASSKGQGATSNQPQHF
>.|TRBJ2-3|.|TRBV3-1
TGTGCCAGCAGCCGAAGATTTGGTGTCACCGGACAGCGCACAGATACGCAGTATTTT
CASSRRFGVTGQRTDTQYF
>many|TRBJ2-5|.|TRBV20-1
TGCAGTGCTAGAGATCTGGCGAGAGAAGAGACCCAGTACTTC
CSARDLAREETQYF
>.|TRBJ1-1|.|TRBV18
TGTGCCAGCTCATCCGAGACGGGGGGGCGAACTGAAGCTTTCTTT
CASSSETGGRTEAFF
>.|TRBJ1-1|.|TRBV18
TGTGCCAGCTCACCGCAGCGGAACACTGAAGCTTTCTTT
CASSPQRNTEAFF
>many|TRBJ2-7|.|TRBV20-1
TGCAGTGCTGGGGACTTCCAGAGGAGCTCCTACGAGCAGTACTTC
CSAGDFQRSSYEQYF
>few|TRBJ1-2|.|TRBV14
TGTGCCAGCAGCCAAGCGGGCTGGGACCTGGCGTCTGGCTACACCTTC
CASSQAGWDLASGYTF
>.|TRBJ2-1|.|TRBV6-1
TGTGCCAGCAGTGATTTAGCGGCCCTCTACAATGAGCAGTTCTTC
CASSDLAALYNEQFF
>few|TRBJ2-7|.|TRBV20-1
TGCAGTGCAAGCCAAGTGTTCGGTAGCGAGCAGTACTTC
CSASQVFGSEQYF
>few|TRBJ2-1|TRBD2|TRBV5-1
TGCGCCAGCAGCGGATTGGCGGGAGGGGGTGAAAATGAGCAGTTCTTC
CASSGLAGGGENEQFF
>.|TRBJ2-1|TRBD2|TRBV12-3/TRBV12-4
TGTGCCAGCAGTCTACAGGTGGGAGGGAACTACAATGAGCAGTTCTTC
CASSLQVGGNYNEQFF
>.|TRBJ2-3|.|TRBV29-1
TGCAAGGTGGGCTTTGGAAGAGATACGCAGTATTTT
CKVGFGRDTQYF
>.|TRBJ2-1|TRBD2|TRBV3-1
TGTGCCAGCAGTTATTTAGCGGGAGAATCGGAGCAGTTCTTC
CASSYLAGESEQFF
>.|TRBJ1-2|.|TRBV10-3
TGTGCCATCAGCGCCAACGGGGAAGGCTACACCTTC
CAISANGEGYTF
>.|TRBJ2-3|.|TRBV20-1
TGCAGTGCTAGTTTAGGGACCCTGAGGACAGATACGCAGTATTTT
CSASLGTLRTDTQYF
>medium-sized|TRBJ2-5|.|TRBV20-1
TGCAGTGCTAGTTCCAGGGTTGAGACCCAGTACTTC
CSASSRVETQYF
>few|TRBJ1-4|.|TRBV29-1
TGCAGCGTTGACCTGGGAGGAAAACTGTTTTTT
CSVDLGGKLFF
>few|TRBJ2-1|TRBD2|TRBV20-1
TGCAGTGCTAGAAGCCCCCAGTCACTAGCGGAGCAGTTCTTC
CSARSPQSLAEQFF
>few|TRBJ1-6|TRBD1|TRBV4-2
TGTGCCAGCAGCCAGGGACAGGGGAGTTCACCCCTCCACTTT
CASSQGQGSSPLHF
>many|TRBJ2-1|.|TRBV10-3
TGTGCCATCAGCCCGGGTCTCAATGAGCAGTTCTTC
CAISPGLNEQFF
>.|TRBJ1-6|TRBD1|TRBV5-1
TGCGCCAGCAGCAGGGGACAGCCCAAACCCCATTCACCCCTCCACTTT
CASSRGQPKPHSPLHF
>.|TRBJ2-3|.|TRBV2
TGTGCCAGCAGTAGGGGTAGCGGTCGCACAGATACGCAGTATTTT
CASSRGSGRTDTQYF
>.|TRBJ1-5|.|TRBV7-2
TGTGCCTCCGGGGCCGGGGCGGGCAATCAGCCCCAGCATTTT
CASGAGAGNQPQHF
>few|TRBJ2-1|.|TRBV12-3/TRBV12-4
TGTGCCAGCAGCAGAGGGGCTTCCGAGCAGTTCTTC
CASSRGASEQFF
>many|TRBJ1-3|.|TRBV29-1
TGCAGCGTTGCAGCCTCTGGAAACACCATATATTTT
CSVAASGNTIYF
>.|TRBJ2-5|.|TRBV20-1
TGCAGTGCTCACGGGATGGAAGAGACCCAGTACTTC
CSAHGMEETQYF
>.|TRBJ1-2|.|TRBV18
TGTGCCAGCCCCCCCCGGGTAGACTATGGCTACACCTTC
CASPPRVDYGYTF
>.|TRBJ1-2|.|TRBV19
TGTGCCAGTAGTAAAGCTTACAGGGTACGGTCCTATGGCTACACCTTC
CASSKAYRVRSYGYTF
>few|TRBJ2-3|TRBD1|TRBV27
TGTGCCAGCAGAAGGACAGGGACAAAAGATACGCAGTATTTT
CASRRTGTKDTQYF
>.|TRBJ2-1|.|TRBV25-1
TGTGCCAGCAGTGAATATGGGAAGGATGAGCAGTTCTTC
CASSEYGKDEQFF
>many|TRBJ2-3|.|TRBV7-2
TGTGCCAGCAGCCCTCCGGCCATGTCCACAGATACGCAGTATTTT
CASSPPAMSTDTQYF
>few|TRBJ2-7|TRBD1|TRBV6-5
TGTGCCCTAAGCAGGGGCAGGGGGACCTACGAGCAGTACTTC
CALSRGRGTYEQYF
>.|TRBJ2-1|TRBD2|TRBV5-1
TGCGCCAGCAAGGGACTAGCCAGAGACCTGGTCAATGAGCAGTTCTTC
CASKGLARDLVNEQFF
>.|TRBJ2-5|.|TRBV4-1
TGCGCCAGCAGCCAACGTCCGGGAGATAGCCAAGAGACCCAGTACTTC
CASSQRPGDSQETQYF
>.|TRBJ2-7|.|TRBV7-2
TGTGCCAGCAGCTCGTTCGGGGGATTCGAGCAGTACTTC
CASSSFGGFEQYF
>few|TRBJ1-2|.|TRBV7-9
TGTGCCAGCAGCGTGGGGAGGGTAGGAGGCTACACCTTC
CASSVGRVGGYTF
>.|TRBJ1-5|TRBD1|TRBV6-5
TGTGCCAGCAGACCAGGGACAGACTATAGCAATCAGCCCCAGCATTTT
CASRPGTDYSNQPQHF
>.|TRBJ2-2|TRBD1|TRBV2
TGTGCCAGCAGGGTCGACAGGGGGAACACCGGGGAGCTGTTTTTT
CASRVDRGNTGELFF
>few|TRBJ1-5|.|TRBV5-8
TGTGCCAGCTTTCGGACAGAAAGGGGGAGGCAGCATTTT
CASFRTERGRQHF
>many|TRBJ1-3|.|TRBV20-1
TGCAGTGCTAGTGCCCCCCCCGTAAACACCATATATTTT
CSASAPPVNTIYF
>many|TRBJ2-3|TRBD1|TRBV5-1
TGCGCCAGCAGCGGTCGGGAGACAGGGGGCGATACGCAGTATTTT
CASSGRETGGDTQYF
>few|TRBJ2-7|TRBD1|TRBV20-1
TGCAGTGCTCAAACGCAGGGGGCGAGGGAGCAGTACTTC
CSAQTQGAREQYF
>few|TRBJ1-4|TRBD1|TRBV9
TGTGCCAGCAGCACCGGGACAGCCGGGAATGAAAAACTGTTTTTT
CASSTGTAGNEKLFF